This record covers a single T cell receptor beta chain. This clonotype was counted ten times or more. Its antigen is currently not known. The input lacks base qualities; no much larger clone sits a single base away. CDR1 and CDR2, looked up from the germline V gene, are KGHSH and LQKENI. Relative to germline, V is missing 6 bases and J is missing 7 bases, with 12 bases of the junction outside any gene match. Spanning cysteine to phenylalanine, the CDR3 consists of 16 amino acids. Only CDR3 DNA remains: 48 bases, in frame from the first base. These data originate in a study of CD8 T cells in ankylosing spondylitis (dated by TCRdb to 2017 to 2019). About the investigation overall: The study set out to find disease-linked TCR variants by profiling T cell receptor beta repertoires in ankylosing spondylitis patients and healthy donors. Peripheral blood was sampled, and synovial fluid was additionally collected from ankylosing spondylitis patients. The full study cohort was made up of 25 ankylosing spondylitis patients and fewer than 120 healthy donors.

General conclusions and limits of the study: According to the report, matched synovial fluid samples from ankylosing spondylitis patients were significantly enriched for the disease-linked clones. Some of the motif variants had been reported before in the synovial fluid and blood of reactive arthritis patients, a finding that suggests common disease-initiation mechanisms. A CD8+ phenotype was shown by the disease-linked clones, which were found at relatively low frequencies in peripheral blood. Blood from ankylosing spondylitis patients appeared to be characterized by a TCR beta motif made up of seven or eight highly homologous amino acid variants.

The listed sequencing device is Illumina HiSeq 2500. Quantitative 5'-RACE with molecular barcodes was the method used to prepare the TCR beta libraries. On the authors' methods: To identify disease-linked TCR variants, a new computational method was used, one built on a probabilistic model of VDJ rearrangement. TCRdb reran the public reads through fastp at Q25 and MiXCR, keeping productive beta chains. Rows with one shared CDR3 protein collapse into an entry with the most common genes and DNA. The V and J calls here are based on TCRdb, not the publication. This sample has tens of thousands of distinct CDR3 sequences in its table, and about 7% of those were observed once. The ten most abundant clones make up about 8.1% of the sample.

This clonotype originated in a female donor with ankylosing spondylitis or in good health (not recorded which). Source material: blood, either unsorted or a sorted T cell fraction (not recorded which). The chain is made from TRBV18 and TRBJ1-5; 10 bases in between match TRBD1. The CDR3 loop reads CASSLSSGTGDQPQHF. The DNA sequence is as follows: TGTGCCAGCTCCCTCTCCTCGGGGACAGGGGACCAGCCCCAGCATTTT.